Listed below are T cell receptor beta chains from one sample, sequenced in a study of shared clonotypes between healthy human individuals. Assay used: immunoSEQ multiplex PCR; TCRdb lists only in-frame clones, some missing. The sample records hundreds of thousands of clones, about 92% being singletons. Sequenced sample: naive CD8+ T cells sorted from blood. The receptors were sampled from a young man in good health. Each CDR3 is given with its conserved first and last residue. Fields, in order: CDR3 DNA, CDR3 protein, clone size, D gene, J gene, V gene. D genes are given only for firm matches. Clone sizes are given selectively: once, few, many, or a class where the clone is expanded.

cdr3_nt: TGTGCCAGCAGCTTGGGAGCGGGCGTTAGCACAGATACGCAGTATTTT
cdr3_aa: CASSLGAGVSTDTQYF
clone_size: .
d_call: .
j_call: TRBJ2-3
v_call: TRBV5-5

cdr3_nt: TGCGCCAGCAGCCACCTAGCGAGCTACGAGCAGTACTTC
cdr3_aa: CASSHLASYEQYF
clone_size: .
d_call: .
j_call: TRBJ2-7
v_call: TRBV4-3

cdr3_nt: TGTGCCAGCAGCCCCACTTTGGGACAAAACATTCAGTACTTC
cdr3_aa: CASSPTLGQNIQYF
clone_size: .
d_call: .
j_call: TRBJ2-4
v_call: TRBV11-1

cdr3_nt: TGTGCCAGTAGTAACCGGGATCCTACCTACAATGAGCAGTTCTTC
cdr3_aa: CASSNRDPTYNEQFF
clone_size: .
d_call: .
j_call: TRBJ2-1
v_call: TRBV19

cdr3_nt: TGTGCCAGCAGTTACTCGAAGACAGGGTTGGGAGAGACCCAGTACTTC
cdr3_aa: CASSYSKTGLGETQYF
clone_size: .
d_call: TRBD1
j_call: TRBJ2-5
v_call: TRBV6-5

cdr3_nt: TGTGCCAGCCCGGAAGGGAGAAGCACCGGGGAGCTGTTTTTT
cdr3_aa: CASPEGRSTGELFF
clone_size: once
d_call: .
j_call: TRBJ2-2
v_call: TRBV7-9

cdr3_nt: TGTGCCAGCTTAGGGGGGTTAGGCTCCTACAATGAGCAGTTCTTC
cdr3_aa: CASLGGLGSYNEQFF
clone_size: .
d_call: .
j_call: TRBJ2-1
v_call: TRBV27

cdr3_nt: TGCGCCAGCAGCTTGGAGGGGGGTGTCACCGGCTACACCTTC
cdr3_aa: CASSLEGGVTGYTF
clone_size: .
d_call: .
j_call: TRBJ1-2
v_call: TRBV5-1

cdr3_nt: TGTGCCAGCGCCCTATTCCCGGGACTAGCGGGAAGCTCCTACAATGAGCAGTTCTTC
cdr3_aa: CASALFPGLAGSSYNEQFF
clone_size: .
d_call: TRBD2
j_call: TRBJ2-1
v_call: TRBV27

cdr3_nt: TGTGCCAGCAGCGGAGCGGGAGGTCTAGCGAACACTGAAGCTTTCTTT
cdr3_aa: CASSGAGGLANTEAFF
clone_size: .
d_call: .
j_call: TRBJ1-1
v_call: TRBV9

cdr3_nt: TGTGCCAGCAGCCCCAACACCTACGAGCAGTACTTC
cdr3_aa: CASSPNTYEQYF
clone_size: .
d_call: .
j_call: TRBJ2-7
v_call: TRBV14

cdr3_nt: TGTGCCAGCATCCTCCCAGAGGGAGGGCCCTCCAATGAGCAGTTCTTC
cdr3_aa: CASILPEGGPSNEQFF
clone_size: .
d_call: TRBD2
j_call: TRBJ2-1
v_call: TRBV7-9

cdr3_nt: TGTGCCAGCAGCTTAGCGTTGGGGTTTGGTGGCTACACCTTC
cdr3_aa: CASSLALGFGGYTF
clone_size: .
d_call: .
j_call: TRBJ1-2
v_call: TRBV7-9

cdr3_nt: TGTGCCAGCAGCTCCCTCGGGGCCAGCTCCTACAATGAGCAGTTCTTC
cdr3_aa: CASSSLGASSYNEQFF
clone_size: .
d_call: .
j_call: TRBJ2-1
v_call: TRBV7-9

cdr3_nt: TGTGCCAGCAGCTTAGAGTGGGGGGCCGGTGAAAAACTGTTTTTT
cdr3_aa: CASSLEWGAGEKLFF
clone_size: .
d_call: .
j_call: TRBJ1-4
v_call: TRBV11-2

cdr3_nt: TGTGCCAGCAGCGTAGCTTCGTTCGGGAGAGACAATGAGCAGTTCTTC
cdr3_aa: CASSVASFGRDNEQFF
clone_size: .
d_call: .
j_call: TRBJ2-1
v_call: TRBV9

cdr3_nt: TGTGCCAGCAGCCAAGTTGTGAGGAATGAGCAGTTCTTC
cdr3_aa: CASSQVVRNEQFF
clone_size: .
d_call: .
j_call: TRBJ2-1
v_call: TRBV14

cdr3_nt: TGTGCCAGCAGCTTAGTTCACCCGGGAAAGACCCAGTACTTC
cdr3_aa: CASSLVHPGKTQYF
clone_size: .
d_call: .
j_call: TRBJ2-5
v_call: TRBV7-2

cdr3_nt: TGCGCCAGCGCCGGGACTAGCGGAACCTACGAGCAGTACTTC
cdr3_aa: CASAGTSGTYEQYF
clone_size: .
d_call: TRBD2
j_call: TRBJ2-7
v_call: TRBV5-1

cdr3_nt: TGTGCCAGCAAAGTGCTCCCGGGACAGGGGTGGACCCAGTACTTC
cdr3_aa: CASKVLPGQGWTQYF
clone_size: .
d_call: TRBD1
j_call: TRBJ2-5
v_call: TRBV2

cdr3_nt: TGCAGCGTTGAAGGGGGGAGGGAGAACGAGCAGTACTTC
cdr3_aa: CSVEGGRENEQYF
clone_size: .
d_call: TRBD2
j_call: TRBJ2-7
v_call: TRBV29-1

cdr3_nt: TGCAGCGTCGCGGGACTTTTTTACAATGAGCAGTTCTTC
cdr3_aa: CSVAGLFYNEQFF
clone_size: .
d_call: .
j_call: TRBJ2-1
v_call: TRBV29-1

cdr3_nt: TGTGCCAGCAGTGATCTGGCGACCTATGGCTACACCTTC
cdr3_aa: CASSDLATYGYTF
clone_size: .
d_call: .
j_call: TRBJ1-2
v_call: TRBV25-1

cdr3_nt: TGTGCCAGCAGCTTAGTCCTCGGAGGACGCCAAAACAATGAGCAGTTCTTC
cdr3_aa: CASSLVLGGRQNNEQFF
clone_size: few
d_call: .
j_call: TRBJ2-1
v_call: TRBV7-9

cdr3_nt: TGTGCCAGTAGTATGATTAGCGCGCCCTACGAGCAGTACTTC
cdr3_aa: CASSMISAPYEQYF
clone_size: .
d_call: .
j_call: TRBJ2-7
v_call: TRBV19

cdr3_nt: TGCGCCAGCAGCTTGGCCCACAGGGGAAAGCAATATGGCTACACCTTC
cdr3_aa: CASSLAHRGKQYGYTF
clone_size: .
d_call: TRBD1
j_call: TRBJ1-2
v_call: TRBV5-1

cdr3_nt: TGTGCCAGTCGTTTAGCAGGACTAGCGAGCGAGCAGTACTTC
cdr3_aa: CASRLAGLASEQYF
clone_size: .
d_call: TRBD2
j_call: TRBJ2-7
v_call: TRBV6-5

cdr3_nt: TGTGCCAGCAGTGAGGACGCCCGGCCCTACGAGCAGTACTTC
cdr3_aa: CASSEDARPYEQYF
clone_size: .
d_call: .
j_call: TRBJ2-7
v_call: TRBV6-5

cdr3_nt: TGTGCCAGCTCACGGGAGGATTACAATGAGCAGTTCTTC
cdr3_aa: CASSREDYNEQFF
clone_size: .
d_call: TRBD2
j_call: TRBJ2-1
v_call: TRBV9

cdr3_nt: TGTGCCAGCAGCCGGGGCCCGTTACTAGAATCGCAGTACTTC
cdr3_aa: CASSRGPLLESQYF
clone_size: .
d_call: .
j_call: TRBJ2-7
v_call: TRBV27

cdr3_nt: TGCGCCAGCAGTGAGACTAGCGGGATGATCGAGCAGTACTTC
cdr3_aa: CASSETSGMIEQYF
clone_size: .
d_call: TRBD2
j_call: TRBJ2-7
v_call: TRBV10-1

cdr3_nt: TGTGCCAGTAGTATATTTCGGGACACAGATACGCAGTATTTT
cdr3_aa: CASSIFRDTDTQYF
clone_size: .
d_call: .
j_call: TRBJ2-3
v_call: TRBV19

cdr3_nt: TGTGCCAGCAGTTACTCTGCCGAAGAGAACTATGGCTACACCTTC
cdr3_aa: CASSYSAEENYGYTF
clone_size: .
d_call: .
j_call: TRBJ1-2
v_call: TRBV6-6

cdr3_nt: TGTGCCAGCAGCGGAGAACTAGCGGGAGACGAGCAGTACTTC
cdr3_aa: CASSGELAGDEQYF
clone_size: .
d_call: TRBD2
j_call: TRBJ2-7
v_call: TRBV5-5

cdr3_nt: TGTGCCAGCAGCCAGTTAGCGGGAGCGGTCTACAATGAGCAGTTCTTC
cdr3_aa: CASSQLAGAVYNEQFF
clone_size: .
d_call: TRBD2
j_call: TRBJ2-1
v_call: TRBV14

cdr3_nt: TGTGCCAGCAGCGTTGGTGACCCCACCGCAGATACGCAGTATTTT
cdr3_aa: CASSVGDPTADTQYF
clone_size: .
d_call: .
j_call: TRBJ2-3
v_call: TRBV9

cdr3_nt: TGCGCCAGCAGCGGCGGGGTGGACACCGGGGAGCTGTTTTTT
cdr3_aa: CASSGGVDTGELFF
clone_size: .
d_call: .
j_call: TRBJ2-2
v_call: TRBV5-1

cdr3_nt: TGTGCCAGCAGCTCCCCCAGGACAGGGGATGAGACCCAGTACTTC
cdr3_aa: CASSSPRTGDETQYF
clone_size: .
d_call: TRBD1
j_call: TRBJ2-5
v_call: TRBV7-9

cdr3_nt: TGCGCCAGCAGCCAAGGAGGGGGGAGGACTGAGCAGTTCTTC
cdr3_aa: CASSQGGGRTEQFF
clone_size: .
d_call: .
j_call: TRBJ2-1
v_call: TRBV4-1

cdr3_nt: TGTGCCAGCAGCCGAACAGGGTCGGGATTCTACAATGAGCAGTTCTTC
cdr3_aa: CASSRTGSGFYNEQFF
clone_size: .
d_call: .
j_call: TRBJ2-1
v_call: TRBV11-3

cdr3_nt: TGCGCCAGCAGCCAAGATGGTAATAGCGGCCCCACGGGGACCCAGTACTTC
cdr3_aa: CASSQDGNSGPTGTQYF
clone_size: .
d_call: .
j_call: TRBJ2-5
v_call: TRBV4-3

cdr3_nt: TGCAGCGCGCTTCTCGGGAGTTCCTACGAGCAGTACTTC
cdr3_aa: CSALLGSSYEQYF
clone_size: .
d_call: .
j_call: TRBJ2-7
v_call: TRBV29-1

cdr3_nt: TGTGCCAGTACCTCGGGACAGGGATTCTACGAGCAGTACTTC
cdr3_aa: CASTSGQGFYEQYF
clone_size: .
d_call: TRBD1
j_call: TRBJ2-7
v_call: TRBV19

cdr3_nt: TGCAGCGTTGACACCCACGGGGTTCAAGAGACCCAGTACTTC
cdr3_aa: CSVDTHGVQETQYF
clone_size: .
d_call: .
j_call: TRBJ2-5
v_call: TRBV29-1